These 24 T cell receptor beta chains were sequenced from one sample in a study of blood T cells in healthy people across ages. A sample-barcoded 5' primer and a J-beta primer mix were used in a second PCR of roughly 7 to 12 cycles. One entry per CDR3 protein results from TCRdb running MiXCR on the 5' RACE reads. The repertoire has about 1.8 million distinct CDR3 sequences, about 49% of them found once; the top ten carry 2% to 2.5%. The sequenced sample consisted of blood. The receptors derive from a woman aged 35 to 49 in good health.

With regard to this clonotype: The junction shows a germline mismatch at one end, possibly a read error. This rearrangement joins TRBV4-2 to TRBJ1-2, with D unresolved. CDR1 and CDR2 (germline): LGHNA, YNFKEQ. This CDR3 comprises 14 residues. The CDR3 spells CASSQERVGYGYTF. CDR3 DNA: TGCGCCAGCAGCCAAGAGAGGGTCGGCTATGGCTACACCTTC.

The J gene is TRBJ2-3, the V gene TRBV6-2 or TRBV6-3, with unresolved D. Germline CDR1 and CDR2: MNHEY and SVGEGT. V was trimmed by 6 bases and J by 2 bases, leaving 12 bases between them. The CDR3 length is 14 residues. CDR3 nucleotides: TGTGCCAGCAGCCACGGACGGCTCACAGATACGCAGTATTTT. This gives the protein CASSHGRLTDTQYF.

The chain combines TRBV6-5 with TRBJ2-5; D gene ambiguous. The end of the DNA is better explained by TRBJ2-7, so the J call may be wrong. The CDR3 totals 16 residues. In germline, CDR1 is MNHEY, CDR2 SVGAGI. CDR3 DNA: TGTGCCAGCAGTTACTCGTCGAGACACCGTGAGTCCGAGCAGTACTTC. This sequence encodes CASSYSSRHRESEQYF.

The sample holds a few counts of this clonotype. This rearrangement joins TRBV4-2 to TRBJ1-6; no definite D call. This CDR3 is built from 15 residues. Trimming removed 1 base from V and 5 bases from J, with 9 bases in between. Per germline, CDR1 LGHNA and CDR2 YNFKEQ. This chain's CDR3 is CASSQAQYDNSPLHF. CDR3 sequence (DNA): TGTGCCAGCAGCCAAGCACAGTACGATAATTCACCCCTCCACTTT.

V usage is TRBV6-2 or TRBV6-3 and J usage is TRBJ2-1, with TRBD1 as a possible D gene (5 bases). The CDR3 length is 11 residues. Trimming shortened V by 6 bases and J by 7 bases, and 7 bases separated the two germline ends. Germline values: CDR1 MNHEY, CDR2 SVGEGT. CDR3 sequence: CASSGQNEQFF. In DNA, the CDR3 is TGTGCCAGCAGCGGACAAAATGAGCAGTTCTTC.

The rearrangement links TRBV7-6 to TRBJ1-2, with 9 bases aligning to TRBD1. The J segment lost 2 bases and the V segment lost 5 bases, leaving 9 bases of the junction unmatched. In germline, CDR1 is SGHVS, CDR2 FNYEAQ. This CDR3 is built from 16 residues. CDR3 DNA: TGTGCCAGCAGCGGGAGGGGGACAGGGATCAACTATGGCTACACCTTC. This gives the protein CASSGRGTGINYGYTF.

This chain joins TRBV20-1 and TRBJ2-5; 11 bases map to TRBD2. Germline V gene lookup returns CDR1 DFQATT and CDR2 SNEGSKA (reference sequence). This CDR3 spans 16 amino acids. Trimming cost V 0 bases and J 5 bases; bases outside gene matches: 8. The CDR3 here is CSARELAGGPEETQYF. The CDR3 DNA is TGCAGTGCTAGAGAGTTAGCGGGGGGGCCGGAGGAGACCCAGTACTTC.

The chain has TRBV20-1 and TRBJ2-5; no firm D call. The germline gives CDR1 DFQATT, CDR2 SNEGSKA (reference sequence). Trimming took 1 base from V and 11 from J, leaving 14 bases between them. This CDR3 is 12 amino acids long. The CDR3 reads CSARVDGREQYF. CDR3 DNA sequence: TGCAGTGCTAGAGTAGATGGGCGTGAGCAGTACTTC.

The chain uses TRBV6-1 and TRBJ1-6; D is unresolved. Germline CDR1 and CDR2: MNHNS and SASEGT. Deletions cut 1 base from V and 10 bases from J, with 11 bases between. CDR3 size: 14 residues. The CDR3 DNA sequence: TGTGCCAGCAGTGAAGAGGGATACGGGTCACCCCTCCACTTT. This sequence encodes CASSEEGYGSPLHF.

The chain employs TRBV4-2 and TRBJ2-1, with TRBD2 identical over 11 bases. CDR3 size: 17 residues. Germline CDR1 and CDR2: LGHNA and YNFKEQ. V was pared by 2 bases and J by 3 bases, with 6 bases of the junction left unmatched. The CDR3 loop is CASSQLSGLADYNEQFF. The CDR3 nucleotides read TGTGCCAGCAGCCAACTCTCGGGACTAGCGGACTACAATGAGCAGTTCTTC.

The genes are TRBV2 and TRBJ2-1; no firm D call. V lost 8 bases and J lost 13, with 21 bases in between. This CDR3 contains 13 residues. Germline V gene lookup returns CDR1 SNHLY and CDR2 FYNNEI. The chain's CDR3 is CASLKGIEKTQFF. In DNA, the CDR3 is TGTGCCAGCCTCAAAGGTATTGAGAAGACCCAGTTCTTC. Based on the CDR3 plus reference TRBV2 and TRBJ2-1, the full variable domain is EPEVTQTPSHQVTQMGQEVILRCVPISNHLYFYWYRQILGQKVEFLVSFYNNEISEKSEIFDDQFSVERPDGSNFTLKIRSTKLEDSAMYFCASLKGIEKTQFFGPGTRLTVL.

V and J are TRBV7-2 and TRBJ1-6, with TRBD1 as a possible D gene (5 bases). Per germline, CDR1 SGHTA and CDR2 FQGNSA. Trimming took off 2 bases at V and 10 bases at J, with 9 bases between the two ends. The CDR3 totals 13 residues. The CDR3 is CASSLHRGSPLHF. The DNA of the CDR3 is TGTGCCAGCAGCTTACACCGGGGCTCACCCCTCCACTTT.

V is TRBV12-3 or TRBV12-4 and J is TRBJ2-1, with 11 nucleotides matching TRBD2. The CDR3 loop spans 18 amino acids. V lost 2 bases to trimming and J lost 3 bases; unmatched junction nucleotides: 9. The CDR3 spells CASSLILAGGLVYNEQFF. CDR3 nucleotides: TGTGCCAGCAGTTTAATCCTAGCGGGGGGCCTAGTCTACAATGAGCAGTTCTTC.

This clonotype was counted a few times. This chain connects TRBV6-6 to TRBJ2-5; 9 bases fit TRBD1. The J call could be wrong; TRBJ2-7 is a better fit for the DNA end. This CDR3 is 15 amino acids long. The germline V gene has CDR1 MNHNY and CDR2 SVGAGI (reference sequence). The CDR3 DNA follows: TGTGCCAGCAGTCCACGGACAGGGGCGACCTACGAGCAGTACTTC. It is translated as CASSPRTGATYEQYF.

This clonotype was seen only a few times. The chain employs TRBV19 and TRBJ2-6; tentative D call: TRBD1 (5 bases). The CDR3 has 14 amino acids. V lost 7 bases, J lost 2 bases, and 9 bases lay in between. Germline values: CDR1 LNHDA, CDR2 SQIVND (reference sequence). The CDR3 nucleotides are TGTGCCAGTACAGGGTTCCCTGGGGCCAACGTCCTGACTTTC. It codes for CASTGFPGANVLTF.

The chain recombines TRBV7-3 with TRBJ2-3; 8 bases fit TRBD1. The germline gives CDR1 SGHTA, CDR2 FQGTGA. This CDR3 has 15 amino acids. V was pared by 5 bases and J by 4 bases, with 8 bases of the junction left unmatched. CDR3 coding DNA: TGTGCCAGCAGCCCCAGGGGGCTGAATGCAGATACGCAGTATTTT. This encodes CASSPRGLNADTQYF.

There are a few counts of this clonotype. This chain uses TRBV4-3 with TRBJ2-4; tentative D call: TRBD2 (5 bases). The V gene lost 0 bases and the J gene lost 13 bases, with 13 bases spanning the gap. CDR3 length: 13 amino acids. Germline V gene sequence: CDR1 LGHNA, CDR2 YSLEER. CDR3 sequence (DNA): TGCGCCAGCAGCCAAGAAGCGTGGGGAGAGCAGTACTTC. Translating it yields CASSQEAWGEQYF.

This chain uses TRBV18 with TRBJ1-2, with no clear D. V lost 1 base and J 0 bases, leaving 9 bases between the germline ends. Germline V CDR1 and CDR2: KGHSH, LQKENI. The CDR3 is 15 residues long. CDR3 residues: CASSPLQQTNYGYTF. In DNA form, the CDR3 reads TGTGCCAGCTCACCACTGCAACAGACTAACTATGGCTACACCTTC.

The table lists this clonotype with a few counts. The genes are TRBV5-1 and TRBJ2-3; 8 nucleotides line up with TRBD2. This CDR3 comprises 15 residues. Germline CDR1 reads SGHRS; CDR2 reads YFSETQ. Losses at the gene ends were 0 bases for V and 3 bases for J; bases not matched to a gene: 3. CDR3 residues: CASSLVAGMTDTQYF. The CDR3 coding sequence is TGCGCCAGCAGCTTGGTAGCGGGGATGACAGATACGCAGTATTTT. The variable domain in full, completed from reference TRBV5-1 and TRBJ2-3, reads KAGVTQTPRYLIKTRGQQVTLSCSPISGHRSVSWYQQTPGQGLQFLFEYFSETQRNKGNFPGRFSGRQFSNSRSEMNVSTLELGDSALYLCASSLVAGMTDTQYFGPGTRLTVL.

The V and J genes are TRBV24-1 and TRBJ2-5; 12 nucleotides agree with TRBD1. Germline V gene lookup returns CDR1 KGHDR and CDR2 SFDVKD. The CDR3 runs 17 residues. J was trimmed by 5 bases and V by 3 bases; bases with no gene match: 9. CDR3 nucleotide sequence: TGTGCCACCAGTGATCTACCGGGGACAGGGGGCGGGGAGACCCAGTACTTC. Its protein is CATSDLPGTGGGETQYF.

The chain recombines TRBV6-6 with TRBJ2-3; TRBD1 matches 9 bases. Looked up from germline, CDR1 is MNHNY and CDR2 is SVGAGI (reference sequence). The CDR3 loop spans 15 amino acids. V was clipped by 2 bases and J by 0 bases; unmatched bases: 0. The CDR3 bases are TGTGCCAGCAGTTACGACAGGGGGAGCACAGATACGCAGTATTTT. It is translated as CASSYDRGSTDTQYF.

J is TRBJ2-1 and V is TRBV12-3 or TRBV12-4; 9 bases match TRBD2. The CDR3 sequence is 13 residues long. V lost 1 base to trimming and J lost 12 bases; unmatched junction nucleotides: 4. The CDR3 DNA reads as TGTGCCAGCAGTTTAGGGGGACTAGCAGGGCAGTTCTTC. Translation gives CASSLGGLAGQFF.

The chain has TRBV5-6 and TRBJ1-6; weak D call: TRBD1 (5 bases). The CDR3 is 12 amino acids. Trimming removed 4 bases from V and 8 bases from J, with 7 bases in between. CDR1 is SGHDT and CDR2 is YYEEEE in the germline V gene. The CDR3 nucleotides read TGTGCCAGCAGCGAACAGGATTCACCCCTCCACTTT. This gives the protein CASSEQDSPLHF.

The chain uses TRBV28 and TRBJ2-3; D is uncertain. V was trimmed by 4 bases and J by 6 bases, leaving 17 bases between them. The CDR3 contains 15 residues. Germline CDR1 and CDR2: MDHEN and SYDVKM. CDR3 residues: CASSSDATFEDTQYF. CDR3 sequence (DNA): TGTGCCAGCAGTTCGGACGCCACGTTTGAGGATACGCAGTATTTT.